What follows is one T cell receptor beta chain and its context. There are 15 residues in the CDR3. Deletions cut 11 bases from V and 0 bases from J, with 16 bases between. The germline CDR1 and CDR2 sequences are SGHVS and FQNEAQ. Authors' processing steps: Estimated nucleated cell counts came from reference gene primer amplification. The assay was immunoSEQ multiplex PCR, and TCRdb's table has in-frame clones only and misses some. Clone size and the V and J calls come from that table; the DNA yielded D and trimming. Among some 320,000 clones, about nine tenths were seen once, and the ten largest hold 5.5% to 7%. This entry belongs to a study of blood T cell repertoires in COVID-19. In the study overall: T cells, B-cell-depleted T cells, or PBMCs provided the cDNA or gDNA that served as material.

The sequence was obtained from a young woman who had recovered from COVID-19. V gene TRBV7-8 combines with J gene TRBJ1-4, with TRBD1 as a possible D gene (5 bases). Sample: peripheral blood. The CDR3 DNA is TGTGCCTCGATGGGGGGATTGGCAACTAATGAAAAACTGTTTTTT. This translates into CASMGGLATNEKLFF. The variable domain in full, with the rest retrieved from reference TRBV7-8 and TRBJ1-4, is GAGVSQSPRYKVAKRGQDVALRCDPISGHVSLFWYQQALGQGPEFLTYFQNEAQLDKSGLPSDRFFAERPEGSVSTLKIQRTQQEDSAVYLCASMGGLATNEKLFFGSGTQLSVL.